These 19 T cell receptor beta chains were sequenced from one sample in a study of T cell responses to AZD1222 COVID-19 vaccine. Clones were read by immunoSEQ multiplex PCR, and TCRdb kept only the in-frame ones, dropping some. The top ten hold around 0.5% of the sample, which has roughly 260,000 clones, 90% to 95% seen once. Sequenced material: peripheral blood, taken on day 0 of AZD1222 vaccination. The receptor set was obtained from an adult in good health.

This chain joins TRBV28 and TRBJ1-2; D unclear. Germline CDR1 is MDHEN and CDR2 is SYDVKM. CDR3 length: 17 amino acids. Trimming took 2 bases from V and 0 from J, leaving 16 bases between them. The CDR3 region is CASSLGPGTLANYGYTF. CDR3 DNA sequence: TGTGCCAGCAGTTTAGGTCCAGGTACCCTAGCTAACTATGGCTACACCTTC.

The chain uses TRBV18 and TRBJ2-1; 11 bases fit TRBD2. The CDR3 sequence is 16 residues long. Unmatched junction bases numbered 8, after V lost 8 bases and J lost 2 bases. From germline, CDR1 is KGHSH and CDR2 LQKENI. CDR3 region: CASAQLSGGAYNEQFF. CDR3 coding DNA: TGTGCCAGCGCGCAACTTAGCGGGGGGGCCTACAATGAGCAGTTCTTC. The full variable domain, its missing parts supplied by reference TRBV18 and TRBJ2-1, is NAGVMQNPRHLVRRRGQEARLRCSPMKGHSHVYWYRQLPEEGLKFMVYLQKENIIDESGMPKERFSAEFPKEGPSILRIQQVVRGDSAAYFCASAQLSGGAYNEQFFGPGTRLTVL.

The gene calls are TRBV12-3 or TRBV12-4 and TRBJ1-2, with unresolved D. This CDR3 is built from 13 residues. V was trimmed by 7 bases and J by 2 bases, leaving 11 bases between them. The CDR3 here is CASTLDWNYGYTF. The CDR3 DNA is TGTGCCAGCACCCTGGACTGGAACTATGGCTACACCTTC.

This clone was detected only once. CDR3 protein: CASSVVGGTGTDTQYF. In DNA, the CDR3 is TGTGCCAGCAGCGTAGTAGGAGGGACAGGCACAGATACGCAGTATTTT. The chain has TRBV9 and TRBJ2-3, with a tentative D call TRBD1 (7 bases). The CDR3 is made up of 16 amino acids. The V gene's germline CDR1 is SGDLS and CDR2 YYNGEE. V gave up 0 bases and J gave up 1 base, with 12 bases separating them.

This chain joins TRBV7-9 and TRBJ1-5; TRBD1 might be the D (6 bases). The V gene's germline CDR1 is SEHNR and CDR2 FQNEAQ (reference sequence). This CDR3 region has 15 residues. Trimming took 4 bases from V and 0 from J, leaving 10 bases between them. In DNA, the CDR3 is TGTGCCAGCAGCTCCTTACAGGGTAGCAATCAGCCCCAGCATTTT. This gives the protein CASSSLQGSNQPQHF. The variable domain in full, completed from reference TRBV7-9 and TRBJ1-5, reads DTGVSQNPRHKITKRGQNVTFRCDPISEHNRLYWYRQTLGQGPEFLTYFQNEAQLEKSRLLSDRFSAERPKGSFSTLEIQRTEQGDSAMYLCASSSLQGSNQPQHFGDGTRLSIL.

In DNA form, the CDR3 reads TGTGCCAGCAGCTTTGGTTGGGACCCTGGGTCCTACGAGCAGTACTTC. It is translated as CASSFGWDPGSYEQYF. The chain recombines TRBV7-8 with TRBJ2-7; D may match TRBD1 or TRBD2 (5 bases each). This CDR3 spans 16 amino acids. The V gene's germline CDR1 is SGHVS and CDR2 FQNEAQ. The V end was cut by 3 bases, the J end by 1 base, with 16 bases between.

The rearrangement links TRBV2 to TRBJ1-6, with unresolved D. This CDR3 is built from 12 residues. Per the germline V gene, CDR1 is SNHLY and CDR2 is FYNNEI. V gave up 11 bases and J gave up 8 bases, with 13 bases separating them. The CDR3 here is CAGSVEHSPLHF. The CDR3 DNA reads as TGTGCCGGGTCGGTGGAACATTCACCCCTCCACTTT. Supplemented by reference TRBV2 and TRBJ1-6, the full variable domain reads EPEVTQTPSHQVTQMGQEVILRCVPISNHLYFYWYRQILGQKVEFLVSFYNNEISEKSEIFDDQFSVERPDGSNFTLKIRSTKLEDSAMYFCAGSVEHSPLHFGNGTRLTVT.

The chain has TRBV5-4 and TRBJ1-1, with TRBD1 as a possible D gene (5 bases). Trimming took 4 bases from V and 1 from J, leaving 14 bases between them. Germline CDR1 and CDR2: SGHNT and YYREEE (reference sequence). CDR3 length: 15 amino acids. CDR3 protein: CASSLAKTGNTEAFF. The DNA for the CDR3 is TGTGCCAGCAGCCTAGCGAAAACAGGGAACACTGAAGCTTTCTTT.

This chain connects TRBV27 to TRBJ2-1, with D tentatively TRBD2 (6 bases). Germline V gene data show CDR1 as MNHEY and CDR2 as SMNVEV (reference sequence). The CDR3 covers 14 residues. The V gene lost 5 bases and the J gene lost 7 bases, with 15 bases spanning the gap. This CDR3 is CASSIGLASNEQFF. DNA for the CDR3: TGTGCCAGCAGTATCGGGCTAGCGAGTAATGAGCAGTTCTTC.

The CDR3 sequence is CASSQTGSWNEQFF. Here the CDR3 DNA reads TGCGCCAGCAGCCAAACGGGGAGTTGGAATGAGCAGTTCTTC. V and J are TRBV4-1 and TRBJ2-1; tentative D call: TRBD2 (5 bases). V was trimmed by 2 bases and J by 7 bases, leaving 12 bases between them. This CDR3 contains 14 residues. Germline lookup yields CDR1 MGHRA and CDR2 YSYEKL.

The CDR3 spells CASGLRLEGEQFF. For the CDR3, the DNA is TGTGCTAGTGGTTTACGACTCGAGGGTGAGCAGTTCTTC. The rearrangement links TRBV12-5 to TRBJ2-1; perhaps TRBD2 as D (5 bases). Germline V CDR1 and CDR2: LGHNT, FRNRAP. The CDR3 spans 13 residues. V was pared by 3 bases and J by 9 bases, with 12 bases between.

V is TRBV7-2 and J is TRBJ1-1; D unclear. CDR1 SGHTA and CDR2 FQGNSA come from the germline V gene. Trimming took off 7 bases at V and 5 bases at J, with 17 bases between the two ends. The length of the CDR3 is 14 residues. Written as DNA, the CDR3 is TGTGCCAGCAACATAGCTGGTGTCAGAACTGAAGCTTTCTTT. It specifies CASNIAGVRTEAFF.

V usage is TRBV3-1 (or the pseudogene TRBV3-2) and J usage is TRBJ2-7; D is unclear. Trimming removed 1 base at V and 3 bases at J, with 13 bases between. CDR3 length: 15 amino acids. From germline, CDR1 is LGHDT and CDR2 YNNKEL (reference sequence). The CDR3 DNA is TGTGCCAGCAGCCAAGGGGCCAACATTTTCTACGAGCAGTACTTC. It translates to CASSQGANIFYEQYF.

The chain recombines TRBV2 with TRBJ1-1, with 9 bases identical to TRBD1. The V segment lost 0 bases and the J segment 3 bases; nucleotides outside the gene matches: 8. Per the germline V gene, CDR1 is SNHLY and CDR2 is FYNNEI. CDR3 size: 17 residues. The CDR3 reads CASSEAVAGTGYTEAFF. For the CDR3, the DNA is TGTGCCAGCAGTGAAGCGGTAGCCGGGACAGGGTACACTGAAGCTTTCTTT.

The chain recombines TRBV7-2 with TRBJ1-6; D is undetermined. Trimming removed 2 bases from V and 7 bases from J, with 9 bases in between. Per the germline V gene, CDR1 is SGHTA and CDR2 is FQGNSA. This CDR3 is built from 14 residues. This chain's CDR3 is CASSLRTANSPLHF. CDR3 DNA: TGTGCCAGCAGCTTACGGACGGCCAATTCACCCCTCCACTTT. Together with reference TRBV7-2 and TRBJ1-6, the CDR3 gives the full variable domain: GAGVSQSPSNKVTEKGKDVELRCDPISGHTALYWYRQSLGQGLEFLIYFQGNSAPDKSGLPSDRFSAERTGGSVSTLTIQRTQQEDSAVYLCASSLRTANSPLHFGNGTRLTVT.

With respect to this clone: The same CDR3 also results from other DNA sequences found in this sample. J is TRBJ2-2 and V is TRBV5-1; D not certain. V shed 4 bases and J shed 2 bases, with 6 bases lying between them. The CDR3 sequence is 13 residues long. Germline V lookup: CDR1 SGHRS, CDR2 YFSETQ. The CDR3 bases are TGCGCCAGCAGCCCCGGAAACACCGGGGAGCTGTTTTTT. Translating gives CASSPGNTGELFF.

This sequence joins TRBV9 and TRBJ1-1, with a tentative D call TRBD1 (5 bases). The germline CDR1 and CDR2 sequences are SGDLS and YYNGEE. The CDR3 covers 17 residues. Deletions cut 4 bases from V and 0 bases from J, with 19 bases between. The DNA of the CDR3 is TGTGCCAGCAGCCCCACCCACAGGCCCTCCATGAACACTGAAGCTTTCTTT. It yields the protein CASSPTHRPSMNTEAFF.

CDR3 region: CASSPPGIDTEAFF. CDR3 sequence (DNA): TGTGCCAGCTCACCTCCGGGGATTGACACTGAAGCTTTCTTT. This chain connects TRBV18 to TRBJ1-1; no clear D. Germline V gene lookup returns CDR1 KGHSH and CDR2 LQKENI. V was pared by 3 bases and J by 3 bases, with 11 bases between. This CDR3 comprises 14 residues. The whole variable domain, filled in from reference TRBV18 and TRBJ1-1, reads NAGVMQNPRHLVRRRGQEARLRCSPMKGHSHVYWYRQLPEEGLKFMVYLQKENIIDESGMPKERFSAEFPKEGPSILRIQQVVRGDSAAYFCASSPPGIDTEAFFGQGTRLTVV.

CDR3 nucleotides: TGTGCCTGGAGGCCGGACAGTTCTGGAAACACCATATATTTT. This sequence encodes CAWRPDSSGNTIYF. The chain carries TRBV30 and TRBJ1-3; TRBD1 might be the D (6 bases). Germline V gene lookup returns CDR1 GTSNPN and CDR2 SVGIG (reference sequence). Trimming pared 3 bases from V and 1 base from J, leaving 10 bases between. The CDR3 spans 14 residues.